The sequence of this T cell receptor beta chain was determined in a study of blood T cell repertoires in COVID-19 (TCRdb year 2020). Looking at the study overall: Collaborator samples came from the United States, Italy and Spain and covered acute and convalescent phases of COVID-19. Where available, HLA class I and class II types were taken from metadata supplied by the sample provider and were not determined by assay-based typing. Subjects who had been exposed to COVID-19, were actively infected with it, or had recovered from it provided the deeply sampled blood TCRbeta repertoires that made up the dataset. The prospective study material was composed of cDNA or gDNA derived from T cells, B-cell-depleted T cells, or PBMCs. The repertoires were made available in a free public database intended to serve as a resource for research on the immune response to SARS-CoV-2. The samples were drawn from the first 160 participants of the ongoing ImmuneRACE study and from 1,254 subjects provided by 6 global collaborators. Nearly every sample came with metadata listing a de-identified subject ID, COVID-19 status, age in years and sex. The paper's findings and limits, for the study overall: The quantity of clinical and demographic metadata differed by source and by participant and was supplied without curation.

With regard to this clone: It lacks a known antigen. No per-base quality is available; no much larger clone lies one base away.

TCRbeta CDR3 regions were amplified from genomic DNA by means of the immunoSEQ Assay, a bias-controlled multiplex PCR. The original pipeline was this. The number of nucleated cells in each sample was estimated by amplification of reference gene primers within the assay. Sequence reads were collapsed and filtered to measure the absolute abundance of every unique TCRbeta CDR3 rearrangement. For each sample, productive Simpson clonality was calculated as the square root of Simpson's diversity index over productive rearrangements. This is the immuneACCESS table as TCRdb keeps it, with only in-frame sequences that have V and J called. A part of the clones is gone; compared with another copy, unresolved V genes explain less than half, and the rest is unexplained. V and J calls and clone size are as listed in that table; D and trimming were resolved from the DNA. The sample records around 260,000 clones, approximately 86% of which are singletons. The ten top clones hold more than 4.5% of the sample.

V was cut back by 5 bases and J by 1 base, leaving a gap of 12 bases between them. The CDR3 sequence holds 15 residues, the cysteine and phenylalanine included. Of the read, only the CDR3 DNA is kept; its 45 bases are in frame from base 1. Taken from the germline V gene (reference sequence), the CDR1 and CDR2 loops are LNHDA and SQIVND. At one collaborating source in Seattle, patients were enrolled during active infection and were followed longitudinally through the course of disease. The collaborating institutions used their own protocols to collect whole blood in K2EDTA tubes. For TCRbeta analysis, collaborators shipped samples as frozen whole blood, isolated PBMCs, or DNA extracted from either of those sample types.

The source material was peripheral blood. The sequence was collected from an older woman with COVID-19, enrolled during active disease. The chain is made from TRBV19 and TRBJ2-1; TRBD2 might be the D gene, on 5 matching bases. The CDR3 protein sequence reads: CASSPLAGSYNEQFF. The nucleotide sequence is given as TGTGCCAGTAGTCCCCTGGCGGGTTCCTACAATGAGCAGTTCTTC.